This is a list of T cell receptor beta chains from one sample in a study of T-cell reconstitution after alpha-beta-depleted transplantation in children. TCRdb recomputed calls from the PCR reads with MiXCR, one row per CDR3 protein. This table has about 610,000 distinct CDR3 sequences, 10% to 13% appearing once. The specimen comprised PBMCs from the stem cell graft donor, sampled from the stem cell graft. All receptors derive from a human donor who donated a stem cell graft to a child with acute myeloid leukemia. The CDR3 runs from the conserved cysteine through the conserved F or W. A D gene is named only where the DNA matches it firmly. Rows may omit the clone size; those that give it use once, few, many or a size class.

CDR3 length: 15
V gene: TRBV7-9
D gene: -
clone size: many
J gene: TRBJ2-3
CDR3 DNA: TGTGCCAGCAGCGAAACCTCGGGAGCGGCAGATACGCAGTATTTT
CDR3 protein: CASSETSGAADTQYF

CDR3 length: 15
V gene: TRBV29-1
D gene: TRBD2
clone size: -
J gene: TRBJ2-1
CDR3 DNA: TGCAGCGTTGGCCACAGGCTAGCGGAGAACAATGAGCAGTTCTTC
CDR3 protein: CSVGHRLAENNEQFF

CDR3 length: 17
V gene: TRBV28
D gene: -
clone size: -
J gene: TRBJ1-2
CDR3 DNA: TGTGCCAGCAGTTTTGGGGGGGCGACGGGGGTTCCTTATGGCTACACCTTC
CDR3 protein: CASSFGGATGVPYGYTF

CDR3 length: 14
V gene: TRBV7-2
D gene: TRBD2
clone size: few
J gene: TRBJ2-1
CDR3 DNA: TGTGCCAGCGGGGAGGGCAAGTCCTACAATGAGCAGTTCTTC
CDR3 protein: CASGEGKSYNEQFF

CDR3 length: 15
V gene: TRBV20-1
D gene: -
clone size: many
J gene: TRBJ1-1
CDR3 DNA: TGCAGTGCTAGAGATCTCTCCAGGGTTGACACTGAAGCTTTCTTT
CDR3 protein: CSARDLSRVDTEAFF

CDR3 length: 14
V gene: TRBV29-1
D gene: TRBD1
clone size: many
J gene: TRBJ2-7
CDR3 DNA: TGCAGCGTTGAAGGCGGGACAGGGGCTACGGGGCAGTACTTC
CDR3 protein: CSVEGGTGATGQYF

CDR3 length: 13
V gene: TRBV27
D gene: TRBD2
clone size: many
J gene: TRBJ2-7
CDR3 DNA: TGTGCCAGCGGCCTGGGGAGGGCCTACGAGCAGTACTTC
CDR3 protein: CASGLGRAYEQYF

CDR3 length: 15
V gene: TRBV25-1
D gene: -
clone size: -
J gene: TRBJ1-1
CDR3 DNA: TGTGCCAGCACCCCCTCACGGGGTTTGGCCACTGAAGCTTTCTTT
CDR3 protein: CASTPSRGLATEAFF

CDR3 length: 12
V gene: TRBV28
D gene: -
clone size: few
J gene: TRBJ2-5
CDR3 DNA: TGTGCCAGCAGTTTGTTAGCCCTGGGCCAGTACTTC
CDR3 protein: CASSLLALGQYF

CDR3 length: 13
V gene: TRBV28
D gene: -
clone size: -
J gene: TRBJ2-4
CDR3 DNA: TGTGCCAGCAGTTCGGGCCGCCCCGACATTCAGTACTTC
CDR3 protein: CASSSGRPDIQYF

CDR3 length: 14
V gene: TRBV13
D gene: TRBD1
clone size: -
J gene: TRBJ2-1
CDR3 DNA: TGTGCCAGCAGCTACAGGGGGCCTTACAATGAGCAGTTCTTC
CDR3 protein: CASSYRGPYNEQFF

CDR3 length: 16
V gene: TRBV28
D gene: -
clone size: -
J gene: TRBJ2-7
CDR3 DNA: TGTGCCAGCAGTCCCCCGCGGCGCGTAGGGCCCTACGAGCGGTACTTC
CDR3 protein: CASSPPRRVGPYERYF

CDR3 length: 14
V gene: TRBV20-1
D gene: -
clone size: few
J gene: TRBJ2-7
CDR3 DNA: TGCAGTGCGAGATTTATTGGAGGGGCCTACGAGCAGTACTTC
CDR3 protein: CSARFIGGAYEQYF

CDR3 length: 15
V gene: TRBV7-3
D gene: TRBD2
clone size: few
J gene: TRBJ2-1
CDR3 DNA: TGTGCCAGCAGAAGAGCGGGAGGTCTAAACAATGAGCAGTTCTTC
CDR3 protein: CASRRAGGLNNEQFF

CDR3 length: 15
V gene: TRBV14
D gene: TRBD2
clone size: few
J gene: TRBJ2-3
CDR3 DNA: TGTGCCAGCAGCCACGGACTAGCCGAGACAGATACGCAGTATTTT
CDR3 protein: CASSHGLAETDTQYF

CDR3 length: 16
V gene: TRBV5-1
D gene: -
clone size: -
J gene: TRBJ2-1
CDR3 DNA: TGCGCCAGCAGCTTGGGGCCAGCGGGCTTGAACAATGAGCAGTTCTTC
CDR3 protein: CASSLGPAGLNNEQFF

CDR3 length: 15
V gene: TRBV4-3
D gene: TRBD2
clone size: few
J gene: TRBJ2-1
CDR3 DNA: TGCGCCAGCAGCCAAGATAGCGGGAGGGCCGATGAGCAGTTCTTC
CDR3 protein: CASSQDSGRADEQFF

CDR3 length: 15
V gene: TRBV7-2
D gene: -
clone size: few
J gene: TRBJ2-2
CDR3 DNA: TGTGCCAGCAGCCCTCGTCCAATGGCGGCCGGGGAGCTGTTTTTT
CDR3 protein: CASSPRPMAAGELFF

CDR3 length: 14
V gene: TRBV6-1
D gene: -
clone size: few
J gene: TRBJ2-5
CDR3 DNA: TGTGCCAGCAGTGAAAGGGGCGCGTTGCAGACCCAGTACTTC
CDR3 protein: CASSERGALQTQYF

CDR3 length: 14
V gene: TRBV29-1
D gene: -
clone size: -
J gene: TRBJ1-2
CDR3 DNA: TGCAGCGTTGAGGCACACACAGGGCCCTATGGCTACACCTTC
CDR3 protein: CSVEAHTGPYGYTF

CDR3 length: 15
V gene: TRBV6-2/TRBV6-3
D gene: -
clone size: few
J gene: TRBJ1-3
CDR3 DNA: TGTGCCAGCAGTCTCGATGCCTACTCTGGAAACACCATATATTTT
CDR3 protein: CASSLDAYSGNTIYF

CDR3 length: 13
V gene: TRBV6-2/TRBV6-3
D gene: TRBD1
clone size: -
J gene: TRBJ2-7
CDR3 DNA: TGTGCCAGCAGTTCGACAGGGCCGCGGGAGCAGTACTTC
CDR3 protein: CASSSTGPREQYF

CDR3 length: 15
V gene: TRBV2
D gene: TRBD2
clone size: -
J gene: TRBJ2-1
CDR3 DNA: TGTGCCAGCCCCCGTGGGAGCGGGACCTACAATGAGCAGTTCTTC
CDR3 protein: CASPRGSGTYNEQFF

CDR3 length: 18
V gene: TRBV11-2
D gene: TRBD1
clone size: -
J gene: TRBJ1-1
CDR3 DNA: TGTGCCAGCAGCTTAGAGGGGACAGGGGCCGTCATGAACACTGAAGCTTTCTTT
CDR3 protein: CASSLEGTGAVMNTEAFF

CDR3 length: 14
V gene: TRBV2
D gene: TRBD2
clone size: few
J gene: TRBJ2-7
CDR3 DNA: TGTGCCAGCAGGGAACGACTAGCGGTCTACGAGCAGTACTTC
CDR3 protein: CASRERLAVYEQYF

CDR3 length: 15
V gene: TRBV4-3
D gene: TRBD2
clone size: few
J gene: TRBJ2-7
CDR3 DNA: TGCGCCAGCAGCCAAGATCACGGGACTAGCGAGAGACCTAACTTC
CDR3 protein: CASSQDHGTSERPNF

CDR3 length: 15
V gene: TRBV20-1
D gene: -
clone size: many
J gene: TRBJ2-1
CDR3 DNA: TGCAGTGCTAGAGGCCTAGGGAACTCCTACAATGAGCAGTTCTTC
CDR3 protein: CSARGLGNSYNEQFF

CDR3 length: 16
V gene: TRBV30
D gene: -
clone size: -
J gene: TRBJ1-2
CDR3 DNA: TGTGCCTGGAGTACTCTTAGGGGGGCAGCGGGCTATGGCTACACCTTC
CDR3 protein: CAWSTLRGAAGYGYTF

CDR3 length: 10
V gene: TRBV12-3/TRBV12-4
D gene: -
clone size: -
J gene: TRBJ2-2
CDR3 DNA: TGTGCCAGCAGTCCGGGGCAGCTGTTTTTT
CDR3 protein: CASSPGQLFF

CDR3 length: 14
V gene: TRBV29-1
D gene: TRBD2
clone size: -
J gene: TRBJ2-2
CDR3 DNA: TGCAGCACCCGCTCTAGCGGTACCACCGGGGAGCTGTTTTTT
CDR3 protein: CSTRSSGTTGELFF

CDR3 length: 15
V gene: TRBV5-5
D gene: -
clone size: many
J gene: TRBJ2-3
CDR3 DNA: TGTGCCAGCAGCTTGGAATGGCGGGGCACAGATACGCAGTATTTT
CDR3 protein: CASSLEWRGTDTQYF

CDR3 length: 16
V gene: TRBV5-1
D gene: -
clone size: few
J gene: TRBJ2-3
CDR3 DNA: TGCGCCAGCAGCTTCGGGGGACGGCGAGGGACAGATACGCAGTATTTT
CDR3 protein: CASSFGGRRGTDTQYF

CDR3 length: 14
V gene: TRBV27
D gene: TRBD2
clone size: few
J gene: TRBJ2-3
CDR3 DNA: TGTGCCAGCAGTGAGCGGGAGTTGATAGATACGCAGTATTTT
CDR3 protein: CASSERELIDTQYF

CDR3 length: 14
V gene: TRBV7-2
D gene: TRBD2
clone size: -
J gene: TRBJ2-1
CDR3 DNA: TGTGCCAGCAGCAATGCGGGAGCTCTAGTGGAGCAGTTCTTC
CDR3 protein: CASSNAGALVEQFF

CDR3 length: 14
V gene: TRBV6-2/TRBV6-3
D gene: -
clone size: few
J gene: TRBJ2-7
CDR3 DNA: TGTGCCAGCAGTTACTCATTGGGGTCGAGGGAGCAGTACTTC
CDR3 protein: CASSYSLGSREQYF

CDR3 length: 15
V gene: TRBV4-3
D gene: -
clone size: many
J gene: TRBJ2-5
CDR3 DNA: TGCGCCAGCAGCCAATTTCAGGGGGGCCAAGAGACCCAGTACTTC
CDR3 protein: CASSQFQGGQETQYF

CDR3 length: 12
V gene: TRBV10-3
D gene: -
clone size: few
J gene: TRBJ2-1
CDR3 DNA: TGTGCCATCAGTGAGTCGAGGGTAGAGCAGTTCTTC
CDR3 protein: CAISESRVEQFF

CDR3 length: 16
V gene: TRBV11-1
D gene: -
clone size: -
J gene: TRBJ2-2
CDR3 DNA: TGTGCCAGCAGCTCCCCGACTAGGCCGAACACCGGGGAGCTGTTTTTT
CDR3 protein: CASSSPTRPNTGELFF

CDR3 length: 14
V gene: TRBV4-2
D gene: -
clone size: -
J gene: TRBJ2-6
CDR3 DNA: TGTGCCAGCAGCCAAGGAACTGGGGCCAACGTCCTGACTTTC
CDR3 protein: CASSQGTGANVLTF

CDR3 length: 16
V gene: TRBV5-1
D gene: TRBD2
clone size: many
J gene: TRBJ2-2
CDR3 DNA: TGCGCCAGCAGCCCGGGACTAGCGCTTAACACCGGGGAGCTGTTTTTT
CDR3 protein: CASSPGLALNTGELFF

CDR3 length: 16
V gene: TRBV27
D gene: TRBD2
clone size: -
J gene: TRBJ2-7
CDR3 DNA: TGTGCCAGCAGTCGTTCCCCGGGACTACCTCTCTACGAGCAGTACTTC
CDR3 protein: CASSRSPGLPLYEQYF

CDR3 length: 14
V gene: TRBV12-3/TRBV12-4
D gene: -
clone size: once
J gene: TRBJ1-3
CDR3 DNA: TGTGCCAGCAGCTACGGGACGTTTGGAAACACCATATATTTT
CDR3 protein: CASSYGTFGNTIYF

CDR3 length: 15
V gene: TRBV9
D gene: -
clone size: few
J gene: TRBJ1-3
CDR3 DNA: TGTGCCAGCAGCGTAGGAGGCAGCTCTGGAAACACCATATATTTT
CDR3 protein: CASSVGGSSGNTIYF

CDR3 length: 13
V gene: TRBV29-1
D gene: -
clone size: many
J gene: TRBJ2-7
CDR3 DNA: TGCAGCGCATCGGGGTTATGGTCCTACGAGCAGTACTTC
CDR3 protein: CSASGLWSYEQYF

CDR3 length: 16
V gene: TRBV28
D gene: TRBD2
clone size: few
J gene: TRBJ2-2
CDR3 DNA: TGTGCCAGCAGTTTCCTGGGGCTAGCGGGAACCGGGGAGCTGTTTTTT
CDR3 protein: CASSFLGLAGTGELFF

CDR3 length: 15
V gene: TRBV28
D gene: TRBD1
clone size: -
J gene: TRBJ1-2
CDR3 DNA: TGTGCCAGCAGAACCGGACAGGGGCTTGAAGTTGGCTACACCTTC
CDR3 protein: CASRTGQGLEVGYTF

CDR3 length: 16
V gene: TRBV6-1
D gene: TRBD1
clone size: -
J gene: TRBJ1-6
CDR3 DNA: TGTGCCAGCAGGATACAGGGGAGCTCCTATAATTCACCCCTCCACTTT
CDR3 protein: CASRIQGSSYNSPLHF

CDR3 length: 13
V gene: TRBV20-1
D gene: TRBD2
clone size: many
J gene: TRBJ2-7
CDR3 DNA: TGCAGCTGGGGATCAGCGGGGGTCTACGAGCAGTACTTC
CDR3 protein: CSWGSAGVYEQYF

CDR3 length: 17
V gene: TRBV6-5
D gene: TRBD1
clone size: many
J gene: TRBJ2-5
CDR3 DNA: TGTGCCAGCAGGACCGGGACAGCCCTCAGGGACAAAGAGACCCAGTACTTC
CDR3 protein: CASRTGTALRDKETQYF

CDR3 length: 13
V gene: TRBV7-9
D gene: -
clone size: many
J gene: TRBJ1-2
CDR3 DNA: TGTGCCAGCAGGACGAGTAGGGTTTATGGCTACACCTTC
CDR3 protein: CASRTSRVYGYTF

CDR3 length: 14
V gene: TRBV7-9
D gene: -
clone size: few
J gene: TRBJ1-3
CDR3 DNA: TGTGCCAGCAGCCCCGAGGGGCCTGGAAACACCATATATTTT
CDR3 protein: CASSPEGPGNTIYF

CDR3 length: 12
V gene: TRBV6-2/TRBV6-3
D gene: -
clone size: -
J gene: TRBJ2-5
CDR3 DNA: TGTGCCAGCAAGGAGCTCGGGGAGACCCAGTACTTC
CDR3 protein: CASKELGETQYF